The 20 T cell receptor beta chains below all came from one sample that was sequenced in a study of CD8+CD57+ T cells in acquired aplastic anemia. Genomic DNA provided the template from which TCR beta VDJ and CDR3 profiles were obtained. Via MiXCR, TCRdb re-called the reads, giving one row per CDR3 protein. Of roughly 130,000 distinct CDR3 sequences detected, 48% appear once; the ten largest clones hold about 2.5%. The sample taken for sequencing was sorted CD4+, CD8+, or CD8+CD57+ T cells (not recorded which) from PBMCs. These receptors were obtained from a human donor in good health, serving as a control.

Remarks on this clonotype: As the CDR3 is not closed by the conserved phenylalanine or tryptophan, this likely results from a read error. The DNA is left out, because the CDR3 cannot be placed on it with certainty; the CDR3 is given as TCRdb lists it. CDR3: CASSYSIGVAPSKFS. The chain recombines TRBV6-2 or TRBV6-3 with TRBJ2-1; TRBD1, the table's D call, was not compared with the DNA. The CDR3 has 15 residues if both end residues are counted. The germline gives CDR1 MNHEY, CDR2 SVGEGT.

For this clonotype: Being one base from a much bigger clone, this may be a read error. The V call is TRBV5-4, the J call TRBJ2-2; 7 bases align to TRBD1. Looked up from germline, CDR1 is SGHNT and CDR2 is YYREEE (reference sequence). There are 14 residues in the CDR3. CDR3 sequence (DNA): TGTGCCAGCAGAAAGACAGGGAACACCGGGGAGCCGTTTTTT. This sequence encodes CASRKTGNTGEPFF.

This chain joins TRBV6-1 and TRBJ1-4; tentatively, D is TRBD1 (6 bases). The CDR3 extends over 15 amino acids. The germline V gene has CDR1 MNHNS and CDR2 SASEGT. The V end lost 5 bases, the J end lost 5 bases, and 15 bases lay between the germline ends. CDR3 sequence reads: CASSTQTGLNEKLFF. The DNA of the CDR3 is TGTGCCAGCAGTACACAAACAGGGTTGAATGAAAAACTGTTTTTT.

The chain is built from TRBV4-3 and TRBJ1-5; D might be TRBD1 (6 bases). CDR3 length: 17 amino acids. CDR1 is LGHNA and CDR2 is YSLEER in the germline V gene. V lost 2 bases to trimming and J lost 1 base, with 15 bases between them. The CDR3 sequence: CASSQRGGKESNQPQHF. The CDR3 DNA follows: TGCGCCAGCAGCCAACGGGGGGGCAAAGAAAGCAATCAGCCCCAGCATTTT.

The rearrangement links TRBV19 to TRBJ1-3; 7 bases line up with TRBD1. The junction had 5 bases not matched to a gene; V was cut back by 5 bases and J by 4 bases. Per germline, CDR1 LNHDA and CDR2 SQIVND (reference sequence). The CDR3 is made up of 14 amino acids. The CDR3 reads CASSRTGEGNTIYF. In DNA, the CDR3 is TGTGCCAGTAGTCGGACAGGCGAAGGAAACACCATATATTTT.

This clonotype has just one count. J is TRBJ1-4 and V is TRBV7-9; tentatively, D is TRBD1 (5 bases). V lost 4 bases and J lost 6, with 9 bases in between. Per the germline V gene, CDR1 is SEHNR and CDR2 is FQNEAQ (reference sequence). The CDR3 is 13 amino acids. CDR3 region: CASSSGLYEKLFF. The CDR3 coding sequence is TGTGCCAGCAGCTCGGGACTTTATGAAAAACTGTTTTTT.

The chain couples TRBV19 to TRBJ1-5; D gene ambiguous. Between the trimmed V and J ends, which lost 3 bases and 5 bases, there was a span of 11 bases. Germline V lookup: CDR1 LNHDA, CDR2 SQIVND (reference sequence). The CDR3 loop spans 14 amino acids. CDR3 region: CASSIGVFHQPQHF. CDR3 coding DNA: TGTGCCAGTAGTATTGGGGTATTTCATCAGCCCCAGCATTTT.

About this clonotype itself: A read error is possible here, since a much larger clone lies one base away. The CDR3 nucleotides read TGCGCCAGCAGCTTAGGGGGGGGCCGCCAAGAGACCCAGTACTTC. Its translation: CASSLGGGRQETQYF. The J gene is TRBJ2-5, the V gene TRBV5-1, with a tentative D call TRBD2 (7 bases). The CDR3 sequence is 15 residues long. Germline V gene lookup returns CDR1 SGHRS and CDR2 YFSETQ. V was shortened by 2 bases and J by 1 base, with 12 bases between the two germline ends.

J is TRBJ1-2 and V is TRBV20-1; the match to TRBD1 covers 10 bases. CDR3 length: 14 residues. The J segment lost 7 bases and the V segment lost 5 bases, leaving 10 bases of the junction unmatched. From germline, CDR1 is DFQATT and CDR2 SNEGSKA (reference sequence). DNA for the CDR3: TGCAGTGCTGACCGGGACAGGGGATTCGGTGGCTACACCTTC. Encoded protein: CSADRDRGFGGYTF.

This clonotype was seen repeatedly, ten times or more. The V call is TRBV2, the J call TRBJ1-3; unclear D gene. This CDR3 is 14 amino acids long. Germline V CDR1 and CDR2: SNHLY, FYNNEI. The V gene lost 4 bases and the J gene lost 0 bases, with 7 bases spanning the gap. The CDR3 loop reads CASSVGVSGNTIYF. CDR3 nucleotide sequence: TGTGCCAGCAGTGTTGGAGTCTCTGGAAACACCATATATTTT.

This clonotype was seen just once. The CDR3 here is CASSLATGYEQYF. Written as DNA, the CDR3 is TGTGCCAGCAGCTTAGCGACGGGATACGAGCAGTACTTC. This chain joins TRBV7-6 and TRBJ2-7; possible D gene TRBD2, 5 bases. V was clipped by 0 bases and J by 4 bases, with 7 bases between them. In germline, CDR1 is SGHVS, CDR2 FNYEAQ. The CDR3 loop spans 13 amino acids.

The chain recombines TRBV29-1 with TRBJ2-1; possibly TRBD1 or TRBD2 for D (5 bases each). The ends were cut back, 4 bases at V and 10 bases at J, with 14 bases in the middle. This CDR3 region has 12 residues. From germline, CDR1 is SQVTM and CDR2 ANQGSEA. CDR3 DNA: TGCAGCGTTGTCCACGTGGGACCCGAGCAGTTCTTC. Its translation is CSVVHVGPEQFF.

This clonotype was detected only once. The chain combines TRBV7-9 with TRBJ1-5; TRBD1 matches 7 bases. The V gene end was trimmed by 9 bases and the J gene end by 2 bases; junction bases not matched to a gene: 7. Germline CDR1 SEHNR, CDR2 FQNEAQ (reference sequence). This CDR3 contains 14 residues. The CDR3: CASQMQGGNQPQHF. The CDR3 nucleotides are TGTGCCAGTCAAATGCAGGGGGGCAATCAGCCCCAGCATTTT.

There are many counts of this clonotype. The rearrangement joins TRBV7-2 to TRBJ2-5, with 7 nucleotides matching TRBD2. The CDR3 loop spans 13 amino acids. The junction had 7 bases not matched to a gene; V was cut back by 7 bases and J by 5 bases. The germline V gene encodes CDR1 SGHTA and CDR2 FQGNSA. CDR3 amino acids: CASTSLRGETQYF. The CDR3 DNA is TGTGCCAGCACCTCCCTGCGGGGGGAGACCCAGTACTTC.

This clonotype has a count of ten or more. This chain connects TRBV5-1 to TRBJ1-3, with 9 bases identical to TRBD1. Per germline, CDR1 SGHRS and CDR2 YFSETQ. V was pared by 0 bases and J by 0 bases, with 1 base of the junction left unmatched. The CDR3 is made up of 16 amino acids. The CDR3 sequence is CASSLGQGGSGNTIYF. The CDR3 DNA is TGCGCCAGCAGCTTGGGACAGGGGGGCTCTGGAAACACCATATATTTT.

This clonotype appeared many times. CDR3 loop: CASSPTRGGTGELFF. In DNA, the CDR3 is TGTGCCAGCAGCCCCACCCGAGGAGGAACCGGGGAGCTGTTTTTT. The V and J genes are TRBV7-9 and TRBJ2-2; D possibly corresponds to TRBD2 (5 bases). With 5 bases removed from V and 5 bases from J, the gap between germline ends came to 15 bases. This CDR3 is built from 15 residues. Germline CDR1 is SEHNR and CDR2 is FQNEAQ (reference sequence).

The gene calls are TRBV20-1 and TRBJ1-5, with 8 bases lining up with TRBD1. V gave up 0 bases and J gave up 5 bases; unmatched junction bases: 6. Per germline, CDR1 DFQATT and CDR2 SNEGSKA (reference sequence). There are 15 residues in the CDR3. Here the CDR3 reads CSARDIGQGHQPQHF. CDR3 DNA sequence: TGCAGTGCTAGAGATATAGGACAGGGACATCAGCCCCAGCATTTT.

This clonotype has at least ten counts. The chain employs TRBV12-3 or TRBV12-4 and TRBJ1-3; 11 bases are a match to TRBD1. After removal of 4 bases from V and 1 base from J, the junction contained 12 bases not matched to a gene. This CDR3 contains 19 residues. The CDR3 bases are TGTGCCAGCAGTTCCGTCGGGACAGGGGGTAGGGCGTCTGGAAACACCATATATTTT. Its protein product is CASSSVGTGGRASGNTIYF.

This clonotype appeared once. CDR3 residues: CAIRAGTGKETQYF. The CDR3 nucleotides are TGTGCCATCAGAGCCGGGACGGGCAAAGAGACCCAGTACTTC. The rearrangement uses TRBV10-3 and TRBJ2-5; tentatively, D is TRBD1 or TRBD2 (5 bases each). In germline, CDR1 is ENHRY, CDR2 SYGVKD. Trimming left V 6 bases short and J 3 bases short, with 14 bases between. The CDR3 totals 14 residues.

This clonotype was recorded at least ten times. The chain joins TRBV30 to TRBJ1-2; possibly TRBD1 for D (5 bases). Deletions cut 2 bases from V and 5 bases from J, with 18 bases between. This CDR3 has 15 amino acids. CDR1 is GTSNPN and CDR2 is SVGIG in the germline V gene (reference sequence). In DNA, the CDR3 is TGTGCCTGGAGTAGTCCCGGGGCAGGAGGGTATGGCTACACCTTC. Its translation: CAWSSPGAGGYGYTF.